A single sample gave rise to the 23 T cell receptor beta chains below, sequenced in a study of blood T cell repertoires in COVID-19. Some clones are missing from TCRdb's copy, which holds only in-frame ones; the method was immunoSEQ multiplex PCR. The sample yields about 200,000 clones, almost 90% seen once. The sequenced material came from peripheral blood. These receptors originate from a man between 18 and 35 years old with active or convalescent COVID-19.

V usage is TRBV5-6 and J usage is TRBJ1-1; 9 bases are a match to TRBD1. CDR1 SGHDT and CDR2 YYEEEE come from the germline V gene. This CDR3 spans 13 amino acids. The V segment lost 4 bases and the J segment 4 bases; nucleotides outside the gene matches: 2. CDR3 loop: CASSTGGFTEAFF. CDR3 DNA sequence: TGTGCCAGCAGCACAGGGGGCTTCACTGAAGCTTTCTTT.

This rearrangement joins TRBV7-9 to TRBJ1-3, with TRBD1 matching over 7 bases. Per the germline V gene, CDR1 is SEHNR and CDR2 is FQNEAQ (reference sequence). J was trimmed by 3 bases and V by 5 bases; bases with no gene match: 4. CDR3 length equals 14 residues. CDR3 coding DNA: TGTGCCAGCAGCACGGGACAGATTGGAAACACCATATATTTT. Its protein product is CASSTGQIGNTIYF.

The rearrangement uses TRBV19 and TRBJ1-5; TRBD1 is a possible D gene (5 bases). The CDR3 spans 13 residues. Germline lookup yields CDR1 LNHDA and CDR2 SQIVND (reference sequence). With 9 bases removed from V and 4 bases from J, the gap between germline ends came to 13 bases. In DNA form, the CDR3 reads TGTGCCAGCCGGGACTTCGTTAATCAGCCCCAGCATTTT. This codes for CASRDFVNQPQHF.

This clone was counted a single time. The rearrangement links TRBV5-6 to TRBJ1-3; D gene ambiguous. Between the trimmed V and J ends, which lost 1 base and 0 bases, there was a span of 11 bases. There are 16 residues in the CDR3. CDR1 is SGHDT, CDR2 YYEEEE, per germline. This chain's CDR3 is CASSLFPGSSGNTIYF. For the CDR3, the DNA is TGTGCCAGCAGCTTGTTTCCGGGTTCCTCTGGAAACACCATATATTTT.

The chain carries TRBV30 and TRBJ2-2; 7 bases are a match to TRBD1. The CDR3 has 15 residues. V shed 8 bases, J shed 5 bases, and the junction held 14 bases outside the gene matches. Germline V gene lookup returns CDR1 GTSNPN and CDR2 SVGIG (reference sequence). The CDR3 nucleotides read TGTGCCGGGAAGGAACGACAGGGACGTACCGGGGAGCTGTTTTTT. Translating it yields CAGKERQGRTGELFF.

CDR3 region: CASSLLTRGYEQYF. In DNA, the CDR3 is TGCGCCAGCAGCTTGCTGACTAGAGGTTACGAGCAGTACTTC. V gene TRBV5-1 combines with J gene TRBJ2-7, with a possible D match to TRBD2 (6 bases). The CDR3 consists of 14 residues. From germline, CDR1 is SGHRS and CDR2 YFSETQ. The germline V and J ends were trimmed by 1 base and 4 bases, with 12 bases remaining between them.

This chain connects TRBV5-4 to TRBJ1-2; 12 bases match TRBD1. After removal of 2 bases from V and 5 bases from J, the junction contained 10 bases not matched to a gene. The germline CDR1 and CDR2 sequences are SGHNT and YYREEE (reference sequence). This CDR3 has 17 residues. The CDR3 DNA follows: TGTGCCAGCAGCTTCCCGGGACAGGGGGCAGGCAGATATGGCTACACCTTC. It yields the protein CASSFPGQGAGRYGYTF.

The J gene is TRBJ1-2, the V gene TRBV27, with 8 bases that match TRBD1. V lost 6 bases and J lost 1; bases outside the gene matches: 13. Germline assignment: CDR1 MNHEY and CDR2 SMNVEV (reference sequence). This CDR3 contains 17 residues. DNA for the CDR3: TGTGCCAGCAGGGCAGGGGGCGCGAGTTACTTTAACTATGGCTACACCTTC. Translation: CASRAGGASYFNYGYTF.

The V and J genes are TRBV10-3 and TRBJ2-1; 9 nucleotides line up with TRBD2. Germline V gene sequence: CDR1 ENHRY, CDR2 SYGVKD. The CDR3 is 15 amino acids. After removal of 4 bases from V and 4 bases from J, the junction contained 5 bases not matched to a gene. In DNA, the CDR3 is TGTGCCATCAGTGTCTCACTAGCGGGTTACAATGAGCAGTTCTTC. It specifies CAISVSLAGYNEQFF.

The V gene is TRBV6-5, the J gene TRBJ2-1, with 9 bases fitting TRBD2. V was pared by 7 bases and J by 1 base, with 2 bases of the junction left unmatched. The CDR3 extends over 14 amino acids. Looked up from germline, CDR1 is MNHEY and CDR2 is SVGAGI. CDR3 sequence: CASTGLASYNEQFF. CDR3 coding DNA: TGTGCCAGCACAGGACTAGCGTCCTACAATGAGCAGTTCTTC.

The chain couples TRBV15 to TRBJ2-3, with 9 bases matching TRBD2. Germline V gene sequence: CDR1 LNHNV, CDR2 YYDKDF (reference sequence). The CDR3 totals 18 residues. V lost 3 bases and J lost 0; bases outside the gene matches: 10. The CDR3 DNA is TGTGCCACCAGCAGGGGTGCTGGCGGGGGGGCTAGCACAGATACGCAGTATTTT. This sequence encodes CATSRGAGGGASTDTQYF.

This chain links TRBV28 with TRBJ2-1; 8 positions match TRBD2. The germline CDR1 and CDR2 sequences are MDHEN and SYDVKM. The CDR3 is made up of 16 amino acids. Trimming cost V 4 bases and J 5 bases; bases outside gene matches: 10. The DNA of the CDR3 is TGTGCCAGCAGTTCTTTGTTGAGCGGGAGTAACAATGAGCAGTTCTTC. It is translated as CASSSLLSGSNNEQFF.

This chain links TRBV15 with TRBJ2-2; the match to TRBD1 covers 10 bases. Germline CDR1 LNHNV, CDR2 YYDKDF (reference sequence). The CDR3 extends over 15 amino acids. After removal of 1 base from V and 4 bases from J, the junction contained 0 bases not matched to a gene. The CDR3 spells CATSRGDRGTGELFF. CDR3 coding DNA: TGTGCCACCAGCAGAGGGGACAGGGGCACCGGGGAGCTGTTTTTT.

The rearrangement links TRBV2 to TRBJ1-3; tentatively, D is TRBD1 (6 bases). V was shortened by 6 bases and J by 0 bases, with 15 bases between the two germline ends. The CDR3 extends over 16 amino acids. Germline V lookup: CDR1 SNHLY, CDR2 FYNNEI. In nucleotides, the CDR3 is TGTGCCAGCAGCCCTAGGACAGATTACTCTGGAAACACCATATATTTT. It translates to CASSPRTDYSGNTIYF.

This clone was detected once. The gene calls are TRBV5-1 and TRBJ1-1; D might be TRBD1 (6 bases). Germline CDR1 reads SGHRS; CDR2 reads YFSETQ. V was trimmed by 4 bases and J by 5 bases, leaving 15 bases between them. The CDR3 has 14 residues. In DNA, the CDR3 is TGCGCCAGCAGCGCACAGGGAGCTTCAACTGAAGCTTTCTTT. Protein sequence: CASSAQGASTEAFF. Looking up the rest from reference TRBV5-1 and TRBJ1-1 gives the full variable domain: KAGVTQTPRYLIKTRGQQVTLSCSPISGHRSVSWYQQTPGQGLQFLFEYFSETQRNKGNFPGRFSGRQFSNSRSEMNVSTLELGDSALYLCASSAQGASTEAFFGQGTRLTVV.

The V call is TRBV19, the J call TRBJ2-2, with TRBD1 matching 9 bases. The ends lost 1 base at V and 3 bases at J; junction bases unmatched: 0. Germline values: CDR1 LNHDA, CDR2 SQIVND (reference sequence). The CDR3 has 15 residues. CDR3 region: CASSIGTGDTGELFF. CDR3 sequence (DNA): TGTGCCAGTAGTATAGGGACAGGGGACACCGGGGAGCTGTTTTTT.

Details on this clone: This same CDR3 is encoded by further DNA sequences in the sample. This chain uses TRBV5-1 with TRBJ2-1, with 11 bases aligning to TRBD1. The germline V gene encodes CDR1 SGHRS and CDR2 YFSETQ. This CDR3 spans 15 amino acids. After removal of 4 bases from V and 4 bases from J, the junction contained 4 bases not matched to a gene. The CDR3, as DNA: TGCGCCAGCAGCCTGGGACAGGGGGGTTACAATGAGCAGTTCTTC. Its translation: CASSLGQGGYNEQFF.

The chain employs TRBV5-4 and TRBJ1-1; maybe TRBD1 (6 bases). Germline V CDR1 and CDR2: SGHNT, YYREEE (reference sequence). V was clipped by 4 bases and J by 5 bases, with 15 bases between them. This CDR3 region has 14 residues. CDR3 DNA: TGTGCCAGCAGCGTACAGGGAGTTCGAACTGAAGCTTTCTTT. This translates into CASSVQGVRTEAFF.

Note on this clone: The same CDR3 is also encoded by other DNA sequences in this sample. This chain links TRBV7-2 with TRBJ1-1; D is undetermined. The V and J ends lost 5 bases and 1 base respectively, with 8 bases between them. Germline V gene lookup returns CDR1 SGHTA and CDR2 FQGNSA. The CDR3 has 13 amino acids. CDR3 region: CASSLTENTEAFF. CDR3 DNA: TGTGCCAGCAGCCTAACAGAGAACACTGAAGCTTTCTTT.

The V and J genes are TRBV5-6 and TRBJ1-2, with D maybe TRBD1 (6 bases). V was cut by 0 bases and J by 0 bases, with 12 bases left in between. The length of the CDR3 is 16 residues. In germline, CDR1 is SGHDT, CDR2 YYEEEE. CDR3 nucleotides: TGTGCCAGCAGCTTGGTCACAGGGTCGCCTAACTATGGCTACACCTTC. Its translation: CASSLVTGSPNYGYTF.

The CDR3: CASSMDRGLNTEAFF. CDR3 DNA sequence: TGTGCCAGTAGTATGGACAGGGGGCTTAACACTGAAGCTTTCTTT. The chain recombines TRBV19 with TRBJ1-1; TRBD1 matches 11 bases. The ends lost 3 bases at V and 2 bases at J; junction bases unmatched: 2. The CDR3 sequence is 15 residues long. Germline CDR1 is LNHDA and CDR2 is SQIVND (reference sequence).

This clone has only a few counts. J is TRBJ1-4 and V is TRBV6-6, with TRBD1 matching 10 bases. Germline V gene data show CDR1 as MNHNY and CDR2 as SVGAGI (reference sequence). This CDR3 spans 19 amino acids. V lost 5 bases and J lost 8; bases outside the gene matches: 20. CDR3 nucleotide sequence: TGTGCCAGCAGTCGCGACCGACAGGGGGCCCTTTCTTTCGGGGAAAAACTGTTTTTT. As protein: CASSRDRQGALSFGEKLFF.

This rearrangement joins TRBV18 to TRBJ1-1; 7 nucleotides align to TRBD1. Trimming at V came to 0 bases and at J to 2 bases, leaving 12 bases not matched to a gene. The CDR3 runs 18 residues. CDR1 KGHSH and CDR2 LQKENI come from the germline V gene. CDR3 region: CASSPPDRAISPNTEAFF. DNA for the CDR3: TGTGCCAGCTCACCACCCGACAGGGCAATTTCCCCCAACACTGAAGCTTTCTTT.